This TCR beta chain was sequenced during a study of tumor-infiltrating lymphocytes in primary liver carcinoma. Overall study context: Enrolled patients were male and female, aged 30 to 69 years.

Concerning this clonotype: Compared with germline, one end of the junction differs, possibly owing to a read error.

Synthesis of TCR beta cDNA was carried out from 450 to 650 ng total RNA with a constant-region primer. Employing slightly modified ARM-PCR, three nested multiplex PCR rounds were run, and these gave rise to the TCR beta libraries. From the multiplex PCR reads, TCRdb called clonotypes with MiXCR, one entry per CDR3 protein. Of about 110,000 distinct CDR3 sequences listed, 55% to 75% are singletons. The roughly 19-32 mg bulk tissue piece was not sorted before simultaneous RNA and DNA extraction. The origin of this receptor is a woman aged 55 to 70 with primary liver carcinoma and hepatitis B virus infection. The material sequenced was liver tumor tissue from sampling region 1. Sample subset: tumor region T1, superior pole.

The chain's CDR3 is CDSRAQGLDEKLFF. DNA for the CDR3: TGTGACAGCAGGGCCCAGGGGTTGGATGAAAAACTGTTTTTT. This sequence joins TRBV10-2 and TRBJ1-4; tentative D call: TRBD1 (6 bases). The CDR3 is 14 amino acids. Germline CDR1 is WSHSY and CDR2 is SAAADI.